Listed below are T cell receptor beta chains from one sample, sequenced in a study of human T cells and chemical hapten exposure. Using its own MiXCR run on the RACE reads, TCRdb lists one record per CDR3 protein. The repertoire holds roughly 380,000 distinct CDR3 sequences, roughly 5% seen once, with around 2.6% in the top ten. The input for sequencing was whole blood, taken in connection with sensitization to the hapten diphenylcyclopropenone (DPC). The receptors stem from a woman aged 50 to 60 with alopecia areata. Some clones in this sample may be carry-over from other donors' samples. CDR3s include the opening cysteine and the closing phenylalanine or tryptophan.

j_gene: TRBJ2-1; v_gene: TRBV20-1; CDR3aa: CSARGSRGRDNEQFF
j_gene: TRBJ2-2; v_gene: TRBV5-1; CDR3aa: CASNPGNTGELFF
j_gene: TRBJ2-7; v_gene: TRBV29-1; CDR3aa: CSARDSPYEQYF
j_gene: TRBJ1-1; v_gene: TRBV10-3; CDR3aa: CAITLTANTEAFF
j_gene: TRBJ2-2; v_gene: TRBV6-5; CDR3aa: CASSYSGGTNTGELFF
j_gene: TRBJ2-3; v_gene: TRBV5-1; CDR3aa: CASRGLADYTDTQYF
j_gene: TRBJ2-3; v_gene: TRBV2; CDR3aa: CASNRDRTTDTQYF
j_gene: TRBJ2-5; v_gene: TRBV7-8; CDR3aa: CASSLRRELQETQYF
j_gene: TRBJ2-2; v_gene: TRBV2; CDR3aa: CASSEQGAGVNTGELFF
j_gene: TRBJ1-1; v_gene: TRBV15; CDR3aa: CATSSRWVNTEAFF
j_gene: TRBJ2-5; v_gene: TRBV12-3/TRBV12-4; CDR3aa: CASSRGGLQETQYF
j_gene: TRBJ2-3; v_gene: TRBV7-2; CDR3aa: CASSLGYPHTDTQYF
j_gene: TRBJ2-1; v_gene: TRBV2; CDR3aa: CASTQDSVNEQFF
j_gene: TRBJ1-1; v_gene: TRBV5-1; CDR3aa: CASSLTQGPGEAFF
j_gene: TRBJ2-7; v_gene: TRBV20-1; CDR3aa: CSASDLTNGYEQYF
j_gene: TRBJ1-2; v_gene: TRBV5-1; CDR3aa: CASSLAGLQNYGYTF
j_gene: TRBJ2-7; v_gene: TRBV3-1; CDR3aa: CASSQEGRAEQYF
j_gene: TRBJ2-7; v_gene: TRBV7-6; CDR3aa: CASSLVELADSYEQYF
j_gene: TRBJ1-1; v_gene: TRBV7-9; CDR3aa: CASSGETVNTEAFF
j_gene: TRBJ2-1; v_gene: TRBV16; CDR3aa: CASSQTDNEQFF
j_gene: TRBJ2-1; v_gene: TRBV5-1; CDR3aa: CASSLASGNNEQFF
j_gene: TRBJ1-2; v_gene: TRBV27; CDR3aa: CASSLRGPGQGYTF
j_gene: TRBJ2-1; v_gene: TRBV5-5; CDR3aa: CASSPAGAPSSYNEQFF
j_gene: TRBJ2-7; v_gene: TRBV6-6; CDR3aa: CASSQSASGSGEQYF
j_gene: TRBJ2-1; v_gene: TRBV14; CDR3aa: CASSQVEVTADEQFF
j_gene: TRBJ2-3; v_gene: TRBV5-1; CDR3aa: CASSLRGGLADTQYF
j_gene: TRBJ2-3; v_gene: TRBV10-3; CDR3aa: CAIGGQGADTQYF
j_gene: TRBJ1-5; v_gene: TRBV6-1; CDR3aa: CASRWEGGSNQPQHF
j_gene: TRBJ2-2; v_gene: TRBV5-1; CDR3aa: CASSSGQVAGTGELFF
j_gene: TRBJ2-3; v_gene: TRBV6-5; CDR3aa: CASSYVSTDTQYF
j_gene: TRBJ2-5; v_gene: TRBV5-6; CDR3aa: CASSRRGSETQYF
j_gene: TRBJ1-1; v_gene: TRBV29-1; CDR3aa: CSVEDLTDTEAFF
j_gene: TRBJ2-7; v_gene: TRBV29-1; CDR3aa: CSVEEGQDYEQYF
j_gene: TRBJ1-2; v_gene: TRBV20-1; CDR3aa: CSARGPLDGYTF
j_gene: TRBJ2-1; v_gene: TRBV20-1; CDR3aa: CSAIAIEQFF
j_gene: TRBJ1-4; v_gene: TRBV7-8; CDR3aa: CASSFGYSLHEKLFF
j_gene: TRBJ1-5; v_gene: TRBV21-1; CDR3aa: CASSKVRPPGQPQHF
j_gene: TRBJ1-5; v_gene: TRBV5-1; CDR3aa: CASSLTTGGRQPQHF
j_gene: TRBJ2-2; v_gene: TRBV19; CDR3aa: CASSILPGTRGGELFF
j_gene: TRBJ1-4; v_gene: TRBV7-6; CDR3aa: CASSPGFVGNEKLFF
j_gene: TRBJ1-2; v_gene: TRBV29-1; CDR3aa: CSVERANGGYTF
j_gene: TRBJ1-5; v_gene: TRBV10-3; CDR3aa: CAISEANRGRPGQPQHF
j_gene: TRBJ1-2; v_gene: TRBV29-1; CDR3aa: CSVEDREQRTNYGYTF
j_gene: TRBJ2-2; v_gene: TRBV28; CDR3aa: CASISLSNTAGELFF
j_gene: TRBJ2-3; v_gene: TRBV14; CDR3aa: CASSPRTGRRDTQYF
j_gene: TRBJ2-1; v_gene: TRBV6-5; CDR3aa: CASSNGAGGIYNEQFF
j_gene: TRBJ2-7; v_gene: TRBV28; CDR3aa: CASSLGTSGGHYYEQYF
j_gene: TRBJ2-7; v_gene: TRBV28; CDR3aa: CASTWLAGEQYF
j_gene: TRBJ2-7; v_gene: TRBV13; CDR3aa: CASSSGTKGPYEQYF